This T cell receptor beta chain was sequenced in a study of blood T cell repertoires in COVID-19. Across the whole study: The study drew acute and convalescent COVID-19 samples from the United States, Italy and Spain. Sources were T cells, B-cell-depleted T cells, or PBMCs; the material itself was cDNA or gDNA.

Recovered status applied to Cohort 3 donors who had two consecutive negative PCRs. It also applied to those with clearance or with symptom resolution. Original processing notes: Amplification from reference gene primers served as the basis for estimated nucleated cell counts. Profiling relied on immunoSEQ multiplex PCR, and the TCRdb table lists in-frame clones only, not all of them. The V and J calls and the clone size are those of that table, but D and trimming were determined from the DNA. Of under 350,000 clones in the sample, over 85% were seen once. This clone turned up a few times. V dropped 1 base and J dropped 9 bases, with 12 bases sitting between them. Per the germline V gene, CDR1 is SNHLY and CDR2 is FYNNEI. The CDR3 spans 13 residues.

The rearrangement uses TRBV2 and TRBJ1-2, with D perhaps TRBD1 (5 bases). This receptor was obtained from a woman aged 60-75 years who had recovered from COVID-19. Sequenced input: PBMCs or T cells enriched from blood (not recorded which). The DNA for the CDR3 is TGTGCCAGCAGTGAAGATGGGGCGAAGAGCTACACCTTC. Amino acids: CASSEDGAKSYTF.